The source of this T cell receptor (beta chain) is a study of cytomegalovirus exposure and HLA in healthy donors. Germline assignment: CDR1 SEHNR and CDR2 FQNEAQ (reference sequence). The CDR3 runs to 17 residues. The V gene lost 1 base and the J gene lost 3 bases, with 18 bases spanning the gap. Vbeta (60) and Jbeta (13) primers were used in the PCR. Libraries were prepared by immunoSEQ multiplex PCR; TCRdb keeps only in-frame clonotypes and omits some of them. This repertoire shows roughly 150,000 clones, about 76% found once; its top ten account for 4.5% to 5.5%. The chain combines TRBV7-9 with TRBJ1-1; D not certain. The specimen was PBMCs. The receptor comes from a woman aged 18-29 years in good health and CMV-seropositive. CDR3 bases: TGTGCCAGCAGCTTAGGAGGATGGCAGTTCTGGGACACTGAAGCTTTCTTT. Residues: CASSLGGWQFWDTEAFF.